The next 19 T cell receptor beta chains were all read from a single sample in a study of blood T cell repertoires in COVID-19. Here immunoSEQ multiplex PCR was the method, and the copy in TCRdb shows in-frame clones only, minus some. The repertoire has some 60,000 clones, more than 75% of them found once; the top ten carry 10% to 15%. Source material: peripheral blood. These receptors were obtained from a human donor in a cohort sampled during active COVID-19.

The chain recombines TRBV12-3 or TRBV12-4 with TRBJ2-3; the match to TRBD1 covers 8 bases. V shed 8 bases and J 4 bases; nucleotides not matched to a gene: 5. The CDR3 contains 13 residues. Written as DNA, the CDR3 is TGTGCCAGCCAGGGGGCTTTGGCAGATACGCAGTATTTT. Protein product: CASQGALADTQYF.

The chain joins TRBV2 to TRBJ2-3, with 10 positions matching TRBD2. This CDR3 spans 15 amino acids. CDR1 SNHLY and CDR2 FYNNEI come from the germline V gene. The junction had 9 bases not matched to a gene; V was cut back by 8 bases and J by 4 bases. The CDR3 DNA is TGTGCCAGCCCCGAAGCGGGGGGGGGTTCAGATACGCAGTATTTT. Encoded protein: CASPEAGGGSDTQYF.

The chain carries TRBV6-1 and TRBJ2-5; 8 bases align to TRBD2. This CDR3 is 16 amino acids long. V was pared by 2 bases and J by 3 bases, with 8 bases of the junction left unmatched. The germline CDR1 and CDR2 sequences are MNHNS and SASEGT. CDR3 amino acids: CASSEYDRRGEETQYF. In nucleotides, the CDR3 is TGTGCCAGCAGTGAATACGACCGGCGGGGGGAAGAGACCCAGTACTTC.

The rearrangement joins TRBV14 to TRBJ2-7; D is undetermined. The CDR3 consists of 13 residues. Germline CDR1 is SGHDN and CDR2 is FVKESK. V shed 2 bases and J shed 7 bases, with 12 bases lying between them. The CDR3 coding sequence is TGTGCCAGCAGCCAATTTGAGGCGCGGGAGCAGTACTTC. It is translated as CASSQFEAREQYF. Full variable domain (missing parts from reference TRBV14 and TRBJ2-7): EAGVTQFPSHSVIEKGQTVTLRCDPISGHDNLYWYRRVMGKEIKFLLHFVKESKQDESGMPNNRFLAERTGGTYSTLKVQPAELEDSGVYFCASSQFEAREQYFGPGTRLTVT.

J is TRBJ2-7 and V is TRBV6-5; 7 bases are shared with TRBD2. The trim removed 7 bases at V and 5 bases at J, leaving 11 bases unmatched. This CDR3 has 14 amino acids. Germline CDR1 reads MNHEY; CDR2 reads SVGAGI. In DNA, the CDR3 is TGTGCCAGCACCCTCGGCGGGGGTAGCGACGAGCAGTACGTC. This translates into CASTLGGGSDEQYV.

The V call is TRBV4-2, the J call TRBJ1-5; unclear D gene. The CDR3 sequence is 13 residues long. Germline loops: CDR1 LGHNA, CDR2 YNFKEQ. Trimming pared 0 bases from V and 6 bases from J, leaving 6 bases between. The CDR3 protein is CASSQDRFQPQHF. CDR3 coding DNA: TGTGCCAGCAGCCAAGACCGGTTTCAGCCCCAGCATTTT.

V is TRBV27 and J is TRBJ2-7; tentatively, D is TRBD2 (7 bases). Germline-derived CDR1 and CDR2 are MNHEY and SMNVEV (reference sequence). The CDR3 runs to 16 residues. Deletions cut 4 bases from V and 0 bases from J, with 16 bases between. CDR3 DNA: TGTGCCAGCAGTTATGGGGGGGCGGAGAGCTCCTACGAGCAGTACTTC. Residues: CASSYGGAESSYEQYF.

This chain links TRBV19 with TRBJ1-5; D possibly corresponds to TRBD1 (6 bases). V lost 3 bases, J lost 2 bases, and 8 bases lay in between. The CDR3 extends over 14 amino acids. CDR1 and CDR2 (germline): LNHDA, SQIVND (reference sequence). CDR3 bases: TGTGCCAGTAGTATTCGACAGGGCAATCAGCCCCAGCATTTT. Residues: CASSIRQGNQPQHF.

The chain has TRBV28 and TRBJ2-3; possibly TRBD2 for D (6 bases). This CDR3 is built from 14 residues. Germline V gives CDR1 MDHEN, CDR2 SYDVKM. V was shortened by 7 bases and J by 8 bases, with 19 bases between the two germline ends. The DNA for the CDR3 is TGTGCCAGCACCCCGGTGGGGGGTATGCGTACGCAGTATTTT. Translated, it gives CASTPVGGMRTQYF.

The chain joins TRBV3-1 (or the pseudogene TRBV3-2) to TRBJ2-7, with 11 bases fitting TRBD2. CDR3 length: 16 residues. Trimming at V came to 1 base and at J to 3 bases, leaving 5 bases not matched to a gene. Germline CDR1 and CDR2: LGHDT and YNNKEL (reference sequence). The CDR3, as DNA: TGTGCCAGCAGCCAAGGGTTGGGACTAGCGGTCTACGAGCAGTACTTC. Translated: CASSQGLGLAVYEQYF.

This clone was detected only a few times. This rearrangement joins TRBV7-9 to TRBJ1-6, with TRBD1 identical over 7 bases. Germline CDR1 and CDR2: SEHNR and FQNEAQ (reference sequence). CDR3 length equals 14 residues. J lost 9 bases, V lost 1 base, and 3 bases had no gene match. The CDR3, as DNA: TGTGCCAGCAGCTTAGAGGGGGCAAGTTCACCCCTCCACTTT. Encoded protein: CASSLEGASSPLHF.

The chain uses TRBV2 and TRBJ1-6; D gene unclear. The CDR3 has 13 residues. Trimming pared 4 bases from V and 8 bases from J, leaving 9 bases between. Germline lookup yields CDR1 SNHLY and CDR2 FYNNEI. CDR3 sequence: CASSVLRDSPLHF. DNA for the CDR3: TGTGCCAGCAGTGTTTTGCGGGATTCACCCCTCCACTTT.

The J gene is TRBJ1-2, the V gene TRBV7-6; D is perhaps TRBD1 (5 bases). The CDR3 runs 13 residues. CDR1 SGHVS and CDR2 FNYEAQ come from the germline V gene. The ends were cut back, 4 bases at V and 6 bases at J, with 12 bases in the middle. For the CDR3, the DNA is TGTGCCAGCAGCTCATCTCTAGGGGATGGCTACACCTTC. Protein product: CASSSSLGDGYTF.

CDR3 sequence: CATSRERGDTEAFF. The CDR3 DNA is TGTGCCACCAGCAGAGAACGAGGCGACACTGAAGCTTTCTTT. The genes are TRBV15 and TRBJ1-1; D is unresolved. CDR1 is LNHNV and CDR2 is YYDKDF in the germline V gene (reference sequence). The V gene lost 0 bases and the J gene lost 3 bases, with 8 bases spanning the gap. The CDR3 sequence is 14 residues long.

In its sample, this clone was seen a few times. This rearrangement joins TRBV2 to TRBJ1-5, with TRBD1 matching over 7 bases. The CDR3 contains 15 residues. The V and J ends lost 3 bases and 3 bases, in that order; junction bases with no gene match: 5. The germline V gene encodes CDR1 SNHLY and CDR2 FYNNEI. The CDR3 coding sequence is TGTGCCAGCAGTGAGGATAGGGGGCCCAATCAGCCCCAGCATTTT. Protein sequence: CASSEDRGPNQPQHF.

This clone was seen only once. The chain carries TRBV7-9 and TRBJ2-5; no clear D. CDR1 SEHNR and CDR2 FQNEAQ come from the germline V gene (reference sequence). CDR3 length equals 15 residues. V dropped 1 base and J dropped 2 bases, with 11 bases sitting between them. The CDR3 loop is CASSLVGSSQETQYF. The CDR3 DNA reads TGTGCCAGCAGCTTAGTTGGCAGTTCGCAAGAGACCCAGTACTTC.

The chain combines TRBV27 with TRBJ2-3, with 9 bases lining up with TRBD2. CDR3 length: 16 residues. Trimming cost V 2 bases and J 4 bases; bases outside gene matches: 7. Germline CDR1 and CDR2: MNHEY and SMNVEV (reference sequence). The CDR3 here is CASSLLAGGPSDTQYF. CDR3 nucleotide sequence: TGTGCCAGCAGTTTACTGGCGGGGGGGCCATCAGATACGCAGTATTTT.

This chain joins TRBV7-8 and TRBJ2-5, with D perhaps matching TRBD2 (6 bases). Trimming pared 3 bases from V and 1 base from J, leaving 15 bases between. The CDR3 is 16 amino acids. Germline V gene data show CDR1 as SGHVS and CDR2 as FQNEAQ. The CDR3 DNA reads TGTGCCAGCAGCTTGCAGACGGGGGTACTCCAAGAGACCCAGTACTTC. Translating it yields CASSLQTGVLQETQYF.

The CDR3 nucleotides are TGTGCCAGCAGTTCCACTAGCGGGGGGCCTGGTACGCAGTATTTT. This codes for CASSSTSGGPGTQYF. The V call is TRBV28, the J call TRBJ2-3; TRBD2 matches at 12 bases. The CDR3 is made up of 15 amino acids. V lost 4 bases to trimming and J lost 8 bases; unmatched junction nucleotides: 7. Germline V gene lookup returns CDR1 MDHEN and CDR2 SYDVKM.